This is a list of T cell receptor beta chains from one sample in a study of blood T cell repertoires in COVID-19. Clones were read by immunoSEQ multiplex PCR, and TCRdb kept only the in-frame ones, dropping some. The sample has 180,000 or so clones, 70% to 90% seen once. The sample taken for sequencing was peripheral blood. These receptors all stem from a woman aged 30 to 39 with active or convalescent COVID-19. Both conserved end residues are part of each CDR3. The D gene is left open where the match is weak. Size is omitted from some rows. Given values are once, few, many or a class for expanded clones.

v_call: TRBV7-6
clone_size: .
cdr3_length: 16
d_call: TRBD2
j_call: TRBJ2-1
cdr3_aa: CASSFRGTSGYNEQFF
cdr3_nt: TGTGCCAGCAGCTTTAGAGGGACTAGCGGATACAATGAGCAGTTCTTC

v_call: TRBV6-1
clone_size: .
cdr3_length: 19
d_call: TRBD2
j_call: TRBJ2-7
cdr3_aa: CASREPGQRTSGRPYEQYF
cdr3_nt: TGTGCCAGCAGGGAACCGGGACAGAGGACTAGCGGGAGGCCCTACGAGCAGTACTTC

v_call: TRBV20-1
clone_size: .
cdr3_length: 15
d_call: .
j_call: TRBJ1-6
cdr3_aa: CSASTESSYNSPLHF
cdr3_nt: TGCAGTGCTAGTACAGAAAGCTCCTATAATTCACCCCTCCACTTT

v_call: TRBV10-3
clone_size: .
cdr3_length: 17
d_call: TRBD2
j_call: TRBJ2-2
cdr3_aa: CATKGFAGGPRAGELFF
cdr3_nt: TGTGCCACAAAAGGATTTGCGGGGGGGCCGAGGGCCGGGGAGCTGTTTTTT

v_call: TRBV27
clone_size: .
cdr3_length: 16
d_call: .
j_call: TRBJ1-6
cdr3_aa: CASSLSAEGWNSPLHF
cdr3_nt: TGTGCCAGCAGTTTATCGGCCGAGGGTTGGAATTCACCCCTCCACTTT

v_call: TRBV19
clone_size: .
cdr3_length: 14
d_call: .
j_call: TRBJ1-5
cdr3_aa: CASSPQGNNQPQHF
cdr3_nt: TGTGCCAGTAGTCCGCAGGGGAATAATCAGCCCCAGCATTTT

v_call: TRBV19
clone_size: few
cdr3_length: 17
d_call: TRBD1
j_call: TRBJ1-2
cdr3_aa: CASSTFTRQGENYGYTF
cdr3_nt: TGTGCCAGTAGTACGTTTACTCGACAGGGGGAAAACTATGGCTACACCTTC

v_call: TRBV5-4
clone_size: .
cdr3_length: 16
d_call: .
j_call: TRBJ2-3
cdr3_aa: CASSLMADRSTDTQYF
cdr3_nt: TGTGCCAGCAGCTTAATGGCGGATAGAAGCACAGATACGCAGTATTTT

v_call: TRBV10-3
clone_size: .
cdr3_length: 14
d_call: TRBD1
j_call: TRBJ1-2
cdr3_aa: CAISGTGSIYGYTF
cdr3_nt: TGTGCCATCAGTGGGACAGGGTCGATCTATGGCTACACCTTC

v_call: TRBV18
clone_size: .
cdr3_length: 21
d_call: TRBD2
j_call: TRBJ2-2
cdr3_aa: CASSRTTSGTNIQLNTGELFF
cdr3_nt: TGTGCCAGCTCACGAACGACTAGCGGGACTAACATACAGCTAAACACCGGGGAGCTGTTTTTT

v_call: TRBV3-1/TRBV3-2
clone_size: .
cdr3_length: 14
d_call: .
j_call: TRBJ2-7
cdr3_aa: CASSPGGGAGEQYF
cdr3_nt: TGTGCCAGCAGCCCAGGGGGAGGCGCGGGGGAGCAGTACTTC

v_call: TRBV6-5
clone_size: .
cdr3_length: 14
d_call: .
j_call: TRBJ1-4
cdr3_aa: CASKLGEVNEKLFF
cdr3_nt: TGTGCCAGCAAACTGGGAGAGGTGAATGAAAAACTGTTTTTT

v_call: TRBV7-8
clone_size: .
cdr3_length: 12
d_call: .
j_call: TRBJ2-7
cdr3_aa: CASSSGSHEQYF
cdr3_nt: TGTGCCAGCAGCTCAGGGTCCCACGAGCAGTACTTC

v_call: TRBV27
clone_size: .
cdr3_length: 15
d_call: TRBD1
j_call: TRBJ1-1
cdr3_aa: CASSKWTGVDTEAFF
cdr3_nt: TGTGCCAGCAGTAAATGGACAGGGGTCGACACTGAAGCTTTCTTT